Listed below are T cell receptor beta chains from one sample, sequenced in a study of T cells in lung cancer brain metastases. Here immunoSEQ multiplex PCR was the method, and the copy in TCRdb shows in-frame clones only, minus some. The sample has 1,000 or so clones, 85% to 90% seen once. The sample consisted of tumor tissue from a brain metastasis. Receptors originate from a woman aged 40 to 50 with non-small cell lung cancer that had spread to the brain. The CDR3 runs from the conserved cysteine through the conserved F or W. D genes are given only for firm matches. Clone size is not always given. Where it is, it says once, few, many or a class for expanded clones.

>TRBV11-2|NA|TRBJ1-2|NA
CANSLDRAAGYTF
TGTGCCAACAGCTTAGATCGAGCGGCTGGCTACACCTTC
>TRBV5-1|NA|TRBJ2-1|TRBD2
CASSFRAGGPPEQFF
TGCGCCAGCAGCTTCCGAGCGGGAGGTCCACCTGAGCAGTTCTTC
>TRBV19|NA|TRBJ2-7|NA
CASSISGPSYEQYF
TGTGCCAGTAGTATCAGCGGGCCTTCCTACGAGCAGTACTTC
>TRBV6-1|NA|TRBJ2-5|TRBD1
CASPGQGDLETQYF
TGTGCCAGCCCCGGACAGGGCGACCTAGAGACCCAGTACTTC
>TRBV6-1|NA|TRBJ1-1|NA
CASNQQENTEAFF
TGTGCCAGCAACCAACAGGAGAATACTGAAGCTTTCTTT
>TRBV28|NA|TRBJ2-7|NA
CANSATWTRGIYEQYF
TGTGCCAACAGTGCTACCTGGACAAGGGGGATCTACGAGCAGTACTTC
>TRBV7-9|NA|TRBJ1-4|NA
CASSSSGTKREKLFF
TGTGCCAGCAGCTCCTCAGGGACTAAAAGGGAAAAACTGTTTTTT
>TRBV7-9|NA|TRBJ2-2|TRBD1
CASSLQGYDSGELFF
TGTGCCAGCAGCCTACAGGGGTATGATTCCGGGGAGCTGTTTTTT
>TRBV16|NA|TRBJ2-7|TRBD2
CASSPGLAGTYKTYEQYF
TGTGCCAGCAGCCCTGGACTAGCGGGAACATATAAGACCTACGAGCAGTACTTC
>TRBV29-1|NA|TRBJ2-7|NA
CSADNFDEQYF
TGCAGCGCAGACAACTTCGACGAGCAGTACTTC
>TRBV7-9|NA|TRBJ2-7|TRBD2
CASSLALAGGDEQYF
TGTGCCAGCAGCTTGGCCCTAGCGGGAGGGGACGAGCAGTACTTC
>TRBV7-9|NA|TRBJ2-1|TRBD1
CASSLVGTGNDEQFF
TGTGCCAGCAGCTTAGTGGGGACAGGGAACGATGAGCAGTTCTTC
>TRBV21-1|NA|TRBJ1-4|NA
CASTQMRAPLGRLFF
TGTGCCAGCACGCAAATGAGGGCCCCCCTTGGGAGACTGTTTTTT
>TRBV27|NA|TRBJ1-5|TRBD1
CASSGQVGQPQHF
TGTGCCAGCAGTGGACAGGTTGGGCAGCCCCAGCATTTT
>TRBV7-8|NA|TRBJ1-2|NA
CASSLAVQSYGYTF
TGTGCCAGCAGCTTAGCTGTCCAGAGCTATGGCTACACCTTC
>TRBV11-2|NA|TRBJ2-1|TRBD2
CASSLTRGTSGTNEQFF
TGTGCCAGCAGCTTAACACGGGGGACTAGCGGGACCAATGAGCAGTTCTTC
>TRBV10-3|NA|TRBJ1-1|NA
CAISESIITANTEAFF
TGTGCCATCAGTGAGTCGATAATCACAGCGAACACTGAAGCTTTCTTT
>TRBV6-5|NA|TRBJ1-2|NA
CASSSTGHGNYGYTF
TGTGCCAGCAGTTCCACGGGACATGGGAACTATGGCTACACCTTC
>TRBV6-6|NA|TRBJ2-2|NA
CASSYNTGELFF
TGTGCCAGCAGTTACAATACAGGGGAGCTGTTTTTT
>TRBV9|NA|TRBJ2-7|NA
CASSAGGQRAGEQYF
TGTGCCAGCAGCGCGGGGGGACAGCGGGCTGGGGAGCAGTACTTC
>TRBV5-6|NA|TRBJ1-5|NA
CASSLYQSHNQPQHF
TGTGCCAGCAGCCTGTATCAGTCTCACAATCAGCCCCAGCATTTT
>TRBV4-2|NA|TRBJ1-1|NA
CASSQSQGYVAFF
TGTGCCAGCAGCCAATCACAGGGATACGTAGCTTTCTTT
>TRBV27|NA|TRBJ1-5|TRBD1
CASRSQGGSQPQHF
TGTGCCAGCAGATCTCAGGGGGGGAGCCAGCCCCAGCATTTT
>TRBV5-6|NA|TRBJ1-4|NA
CASSFNKGGVDEKLFF
TGTGCCAGCAGCTTTAACAAGGGAGGGGTAGATGAAAAACTGTTTTTT
>TRBV5-4|NA|TRBJ1-4|TRBD1
CASSFGTGAQKANEKLFF
TGTGCCAGCAGCTTCGGGACAGGGGCTCAGAAGGCTAATGAAAAACTGTTTTTT
>TRBV11-2|NA|TRBJ2-2|NA
CASSFNENTGELFF
TGTGCCAGCAGCTTTAACGAGAACACCGGGGAGCTGTTTTTT
>TRBV28|once|TRBJ1-6|NA
CASSLYISYNSPLHF
TGTGCCAGCAGCTTATATATCTCCTATAATTCACCCCTCCACTTT
>TRBV30|NA|TRBJ1-4|NA
CAWSVEYTPATNEKLFF
TGTGCCTGGAGTGTGGAATATACCCCTGCAACTAATGAAAAACTGTTTTTT
>TRBV11-1|once|TRBJ2-7|NA
CASGTYEQYF
TGTGCCAGCGGCACCTACGAGCAGTACTTC
>TRBV9|NA|TRBJ1-1|TRBD1
CASSPRDSGLLAFF
TGTGCCAGCAGCCCCCGGGACAGTGGCTTGTTGGCTTTCTTT
>TRBV27|NA|TRBJ1-2|TRBD1
CASSLSPWTGGGYGYTF
TGTGCCAGCAGTTTATCACCCTGGACAGGGGGCGGCTATGGCTACACCTTC